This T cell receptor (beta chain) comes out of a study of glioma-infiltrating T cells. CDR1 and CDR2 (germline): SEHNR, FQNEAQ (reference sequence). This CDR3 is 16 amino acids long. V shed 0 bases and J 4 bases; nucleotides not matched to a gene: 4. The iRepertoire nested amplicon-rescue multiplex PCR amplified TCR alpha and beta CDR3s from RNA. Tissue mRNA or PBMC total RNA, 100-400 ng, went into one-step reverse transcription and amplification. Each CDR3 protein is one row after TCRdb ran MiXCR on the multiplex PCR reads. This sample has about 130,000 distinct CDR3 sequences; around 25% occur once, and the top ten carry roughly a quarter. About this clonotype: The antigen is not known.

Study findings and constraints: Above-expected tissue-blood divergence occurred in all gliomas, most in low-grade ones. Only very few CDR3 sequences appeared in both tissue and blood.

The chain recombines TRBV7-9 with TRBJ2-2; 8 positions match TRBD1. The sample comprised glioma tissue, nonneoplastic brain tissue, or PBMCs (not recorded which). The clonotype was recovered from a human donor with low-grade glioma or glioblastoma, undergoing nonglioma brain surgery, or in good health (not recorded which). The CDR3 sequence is CASSLAGTGSTGELFF. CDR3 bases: TGTGCCAGCAGCTTAGCCGGGACAGGCTCCACCGGGGAGCTGTTTTTT. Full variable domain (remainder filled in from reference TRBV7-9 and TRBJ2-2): DTGVSQNPRHKITKRGQNVTFRCDPISEHNRLYWYRQTLGQGPEFLTYFQNEAQLEKSRLLSDRFSAERPKGSFSTLEIQRTEQGDSAMYLCASSLAGTGSTGELFFGEGSRLTVL.